The sequence of this T cell receptor beta chain was determined in a study of blood T cell repertoires in COVID-19. Per the original methods: Using reference gene primer amplification, nucleated cell counts were estimated. Using immunoSEQ multiplex PCR, the repertoire was profiled, and TCRdb retains in-frame clones only, with some absent. For V, J and clone size, that table is used; D and trimming come from the DNA. There are about 440,000 clones in the sample; around 89% occur only once, and around 12% lies in the top ten. There are 12 residues in the CDR3. Trimming removed 6 bases at V and 12 bases at J, with 12 bases between.

This chain joins TRBV12-3 or TRBV12-4 and TRBJ1-6; D remains ambiguous. The TCR sequence derives from a woman aged 50 to 60 with COVID-19, enrolled during active disease. Sample: peripheral blood. For the CDR3, the DNA is TGTGCCAGCAGCTCCCACCCCGGACCCCTCCACTTT. This sequence encodes CASSSHPGPLHF.